This T cell receptor beta chain was obtained from a study of shared T cell receptors in the human thymus. This clone appeared a few times. The CDR3 loop spans 12 amino acids. The V gene's germline CDR1 is SGHVS and CDR2 FQNEAQ. Trimming removed 5 bases from V and 11 bases from J, with 15 bases in between. Data came from immunoSEQ multiplex PCR; TCRdb stores just in-frame clones and leaves some out. The repertoire holds 720,000 or so clones, approximately 85% seen once, with roughly 0.01% in the top ten. The data also belong to a second study, concerning human thymus T cells. As reported in that work: Donors were healthy Finnish babies undergoing corrective operations for congenital heart defects. Thymic samples were excised during corrective heart operations. V and J gene usage appeared biased in thymic and blood repertoires. Among unrelated individuals, related research reported thymic repertoires that overlapped highly.

Sequences were obtained from thymocytes. V is TRBV7-8 and J is TRBJ1-1; perhaps TRBD1 as D (5 bases). The sequence was obtained from a girl under three years old with a congenital heart defect. The CDR3 bases are TGTGCCAGCAGCCCGAAGGACAAGGGCGCTTTCTTT. The encoded protein is CASSPKDKGAFF.